Given below is one T cell receptor beta chain in context. Trimming removed 1 base at V and 4 bases at J, with 20 bases between. The germline V gene encodes CDR1 SQVTM and CDR2 ANQGSEA. The CDR3 length is 17 residues. Sample collection date corresponds to first hyperthyroidism diagnosis, prior to any ophthalmopathy symptoms. The sample comes from a study of T cells in Graves' hyperthyroidism and ophthalmopathy. The source material, RNA transcripts, was used to amplify TCR beta CDR3 regions. The HTBI primer set served for first-round RT-PCR of the TCR CDR3. One entry per CDR3 protein, called by TCRdb with MiXCR from the multiplex PCR reads. Here the sample spans around 350,000 distinct CDR3 sequences, approximately 18% being singletons.

Input material: blood. The chain employs TRBV29-1 and TRBJ2-1; tentative D call: TRBD2 (5 bases). This receptor was obtained from a young woman with Graves' hyperthyroidism that later progressed to Graves' ophthalmopathy. In DNA form, the CDR3 reads TGCAGCGTTGAAGTCCCGCTGGCGGGCCTACAATACAATGAGCAGTTCTTC. Protein: CSVEVPLAGLQYNEQFF.